A single sample is the source of the 15 T cell receptor beta chains below, sequenced in a study of T cell repertoires in aging, cancer and after chemotherapy. The template was genomic DNA from peripheral blood, not RNA. Rearranged V-D-J TRB sequences were amplified with a mixed TRB-A/B primer pool. In TCRdb, the multiplex PCR reads were re-called with MiXCR into one record per CDR3 protein. This table has over 6,000 distinct CDR3 sequences, less than 40% appearing once. What was sequenced was blood. The receptors come from a human donor in good health.

This clonotype is labeled medium-sized (0.01 to 0.1%). This rearrangement joins TRBV19 to TRBJ2-4, with a tentative D call TRBD1 (5 bases). This CDR3 comprises 15 residues. Trimming took off 3 bases at V and 1 base at J, with 10 bases between the two ends. In germline, CDR1 is LNHDA, CDR2 SQIVND (reference sequence). CDR3 DNA sequence: TGTGCCAGTAGTATCCTGGCAGGGGCCAAAAACATTCAGTACTTC. Its protein product is CASSILAGAKNIQYF.

Comments on this clonotype: Being one base from a much bigger clone, this may be a read error. The V call is TRBV6-5, the J call TRBJ2-5, with D unclear. Trimming left V 3 bases short and J 4 bases short, with 9 bases between. This CDR3 has 13 amino acids. Germline values: CDR1 MNHEY, CDR2 SVGAGI. CDR3 sequence (DNA): TGTGCCAGCAGTTATCGGGTCAGAGAGACCCAGTACTTC. This gives the protein CASSYRVRETQYF.

This clonotype was observed a few times. The rearrangement links TRBV18 to TRBJ2-7, with D perhaps TRBD1 (5 bases). The CDR3 has 16 residues. V dropped 0 bases and J dropped 2 bases, with 14 bases sitting between them. Germline V gene lookup returns CDR1 KGHSH and CDR2 LQKENI. For the CDR3, the DNA is TGTGCCAGCTCACCACCAGGCAGGGCAGTACCCTACGAGCAGTACTTC. The encoded protein is CASSPPGRAVPYEQYF. Variable domain in full (rest from reference TRBV18 and TRBJ2-7): NAGVMQNPRHLVRRRGQEARLRCSPMKGHSHVYWYRQLPEEGLKFMVYLQKENIIDESGMPKERFSAEFPKEGPSILRIQQVVRGDSAAYFCASSPPGRAVPYEQYFGPGTRLTVT.

This clonotype was counted a few times. The chain is built from TRBV6-6 and TRBJ1-1, with a possible D match to TRBD1 (5 bases). With 2 bases removed from V and 1 base from J, the gap between germline ends came to 5 bases. The germline CDR1 and CDR2 sequences are MNHNY and SVGAGI (reference sequence). This CDR3 spans 13 amino acids. The CDR3 sequence: CASSYQGNTEAFF. CDR3 DNA sequence: TGTGCCAGCAGTTACCAGGGGAACACTGAAGCTTTCTTT.

The rearrangement joins TRBV19 to TRBJ2-3; 12 nucleotides align to TRBD2. The CDR3 is 15 amino acids. The germline V gene has CDR1 LNHDA and CDR2 SQIVND (reference sequence). The V gene end was trimmed by 6 bases and the J gene end by 6 bases; junction bases not matched to a gene: 7. The CDR3 sequence: CASRASGGAHDTQYF. In nucleotides, the CDR3 is TGTGCCAGTAGGGCTAGCGGGGGGGCACATGATACGCAGTATTTT.

This clonotype was recorded a few times. The chain is built from TRBV29-1 and TRBJ1-2; 9 positions match TRBD1. Trimming took 5 bases from V and 8 from J; bases not matched to a gene: 3. Looked up from germline, CDR1 is SQVTM and CDR2 is ANQGSEA. The CDR3 consists of 11 residues. The CDR3 is CSVRTGEGYTF. In DNA form, the CDR3 reads TGCAGCGTTAGGACAGGGGAAGGCTACACCTTC.

Only a few counts were recorded for this clonotype. The CDR3 region has the DNA TGTGCCAGCAGCGAGGGGGCTATGGCCGGGGAGCTGTTTTTT. Translation gives CASSEGAMAGELFF. The chain uses TRBV5-4 and TRBJ2-2; 7 bases fit TRBD1. Germline V lookup: CDR1 SGHNT, CDR2 YYREEE (reference sequence). V was clipped by 4 bases and J by 6 bases; unmatched bases: 6. The CDR3 is 14 amino acids.

This clonotype appeared a few times. V usage is TRBV18 and J usage is TRBJ1-5, with 8 bases fitting TRBD1. Germline V gene lookup returns CDR1 KGHSH and CDR2 LQKENI. V was pared by 3 bases and J by 6 bases, with 10 bases of the junction left unmatched. The CDR3 runs 16 residues. The CDR3 here is CASSPTLTGAGQPQHF. For the CDR3, the DNA is TGTGCCAGCTCACCGACCCTGACAGGGGCGGGTCAGCCCCAGCATTTT.

The chain carries TRBV6-2 or TRBV6-3 and TRBJ2-3, with 10 bases aligning to TRBD1. CDR1 is MNHEY and CDR2 is SVGEGT in the germline V gene. J gave up 4 bases and V 2 bases, and 3 bases lay outside the gene matches. The CDR3 is 15 residues long. The CDR3 region has the DNA TGTGCCAGCAGTTACGGACAGGGGGTGGCAGATACGCAGTATTTT. Its translation is CASSYGQGVADTQYF.

The V call is TRBV11-2, the J call TRBJ2-7; 7 bases are shared with TRBD2. Per germline, CDR1 SGHAT and CDR2 FQNNGV. The CDR3 extends over 14 amino acids. Trimming at V came to 3 bases and at J to 5 bases, leaving 7 bases not matched to a gene. CDR3 sequence (DNA): TGTGCCAGCAGCTTTGCTAGCGGCTGGGACGAGCAGTACTTC. The encoded protein is CASSFASGWDEQYF.

This chain links TRBV6-1 with TRBJ2-2; the D gene is possibly TRBD2 (7 bases). CDR1 MNHNS and CDR2 SASEGT come from the germline V gene. Between the trimmed V and J ends, which lost 7 bases and 4 bases, there was a span of 19 bases. The CDR3 loop spans 16 amino acids. CDR3 nucleotide sequence: TGTGCCAGCAAACTCTCCCCGGGGGGCGGCACCGGGGAGCTGTTTTTT. Translated: CASKLSPGGGTGELFF.

This clonotype has a single count. This rearrangement joins TRBV6-2 or TRBV6-3 to TRBJ1-1; D possibly corresponds to TRBD1 (6 bases). The CDR3 loop spans 14 amino acids. Germline loops: CDR1 MNHEY, CDR2 SVGEGT. The CDR3 DNA sequence: TGTGCAGCCCGGTCCGACAGGCCGAACACTGAAGCTTTCTTT. Translated, it gives CAARSDRPNTEAFF.

The chain links TRBV6-2 or TRBV6-3 to TRBJ2-1, with 7 nucleotides matching TRBD1. The junction had 0 bases not matched to a gene; V was cut back by 4 bases and J by 0 bases. CDR3 length equals 14 residues. Germline assignment: CDR1 MNHEY and CDR2 SVGEGT. This CDR3 is CASSWDSSYNEQFF. CDR3 nucleotides: TGTGCCAGCAGTTGGGACAGCTCCTACAATGAGCAGTTCTTC.

In this sample, this clonotype turned up a few times. This chain connects TRBV7-9 to TRBJ2-1, with D possibly being TRBD2 (5 bases). V lost 4 bases to trimming and J lost 0 bases, with 13 bases between them. The CDR3 is 16 residues long. Germline V gives CDR1 SEHNR, CDR2 FQNEAQ (reference sequence). CDR3 sequence: CASSSEVISSYNEQFF. CDR3 sequence (DNA): TGTGCCAGCAGCTCGGAGGTGATAAGCTCCTACAATGAGCAGTTCTTC.

Only a few counts were recorded for this clonotype. This rearrangement joins TRBV5-3 to TRBJ1-2; weak D call: TRBD1 (5 bases). TRBV5-3 falls under the ORF class, with uncertain function. This CDR3 region has 15 residues. V lost 3 bases to trimming and J lost 3 bases, with 15 bases between them. The CDR3 DNA sequence: TGTGCCAGAAGCTGTTGCCAGGGACGGGACTATGGCTACACCTTC. Its translation: CARSCCQGRDYGYTF.